The 5 T cell receptor beta chains below were found in one sample sequenced in a study of blood T cell repertoires in COVID-19. The data were produced by immunoSEQ multiplex PCR, yet TCRdb's version contains in-frame clones alone and is incomplete. The sample carries about 80,000 clones, around 90% recorded once. Material: peripheral blood. The receptors derive from a man aged 25 to 40 with acute or convalescent COVID-19.

This clone appeared a single time. This chain connects TRBV2 to TRBJ2-5; D is undetermined. CDR1 and CDR2 from the germline V gene are SNHLY and FYNNEI. The CDR3 runs 13 residues. Between the trimmed V and J ends, which lost 3 bases and 5 bases, there was a span of 10 bases. In nucleotides, the CDR3 is TGTGCCAGCAGTGATGCGGCACGGGAGACCCAGTACTTC. As protein: CASSDAARETQYF.

This chain connects TRBV5-1 to TRBJ2-4; D is perhaps TRBD2 (5 bases). CDR3 length: 16 residues. The germline V and J ends were trimmed by 4 bases and 0 bases, with 14 bases remaining between them. From germline, CDR1 is SGHRS and CDR2 YFSETQ. For the CDR3, the DNA is TGCGCCAGCAGCCCGGGCGGACTCCTAGCCAAAAACATTCAGTACTTC. It codes for CASSPGGLLAKNIQYF.

The chain joins TRBV11-1 to TRBJ2-2; 8 nucleotides line up with TRBD1. Germline V CDR1 and CDR2: SGHAT, FQDESV (reference sequence). The CDR3 runs to 13 residues. Trimming took 10 bases from V and 6 from J; bases not matched to a gene: 7. The CDR3 reads CATSTGDAGELFF. CDR3 bases: TGTGCCACTTCGACAGGGGACGCCGGGGAGCTGTTTTTT.

This clone was seen just once. The rearrangement uses TRBV28 and TRBJ1-1; D might be TRBD1 (5 bases). Germline CDR1 is MDHEN and CDR2 is SYDVKM. The ends were cut back, 3 bases at V and 7 bases at J, with 15 bases in the middle. The CDR3 covers 14 residues. CDR3 loop: CASSFIHRRYEAFF. The CDR3 coding sequence is TGTGCCAGCAGTTTCATCCACAGGAGATATGAAGCTTTCTTT.

The chain combines TRBV13 with TRBJ1-1, with 9 bases identical to TRBD1. In germline, CDR1 is PRHDT, CDR2 FYEKMQ (reference sequence). The J segment lost 1 base and the V segment lost 6 bases, leaving 3 bases of the junction unmatched. CDR3 length: 14 amino acids. CDR3 coding DNA: TGTGCCAGCAGGCGACAGGGGGGGAACACTGAAGCTTTCTTT. This codes for CASRRQGGNTEAFF.